The TCR beta chain described here comes from a study of cytomegalovirus exposure and HLA in healthy donors. Use of 60 Vbeta and 13 Jbeta primers characterized the PCR. The data were produced by immunoSEQ multiplex PCR, yet TCRdb's version contains in-frame clones alone and is incomplete. This sample has around 130,000 clones, with roughly 78% found just once. This CDR3 spans 16 amino acids. Germline CDR1 is LNHDA and CDR2 is SQIVND (reference sequence). V was cut by 11 bases and J by 4 bases, with 24 bases left in between. The TCR sequence derives from a male donor in good health and CMV-seronegative. The chain uses TRBV19 and TRBJ1-5; a weak D match, TRBD1 (6 bases). Sequencing was done on a sample of PBMCs. The DNA for the CDR3 is TGTGCCTCCCAGGGGCAGGGGCGGGGGGGGAATCAGCCCCAGCATTTT. It codes for CASQGQGRGGNQPQHF.